The rows below give T cell receptor beta chains drawn from one sample of a study of cytomegalovirus exposure and HLA in healthy donors. Some clones are missing from TCRdb's copy, which holds only in-frame ones; the method was immunoSEQ multiplex PCR. This table holds under 200,000 clones, roughly 85% found once. The sample consisted of PBMCs. The source of these receptors is a woman aged 18-35 years in good health and CMV-seronegative. Both conserved end residues are part of each CDR3. D genes are given only for firm matches. Size is omitted from some rows. Given values are once, few, many or a class for expanded clones.

J,V,D,size,DNA,CDR3
TRBJ2-3,TRBV4-3,TRBD1,NA,TGCGCCAGCAGCCGGGACAGGGGGCGCACAGATACGCAGTATTTT,CASSRDRGRTDTQYF
TRBJ2-7,TRBV29-1,TRBD2,NA,TGCAGCGTTGAAGTCGGCCTAGCGGGCGAGCAGTACTTC,CSVEVGLAGEQYF
TRBJ2-1,TRBV27,NA,NA,TGTGCCAGCAGTTTATTTGCAGACAATGAGCAGTTCTTC,CASSLFADNEQFF
TRBJ1-2,TRBV28,TRBD1,NA,TGTGCCAGCAGTTTATCCGATAGGGGACAGCCCTCCGACTACACCTTC,CASSLSDRGQPSDYTF
TRBJ1-4,TRBV7-6,NA,once,TGTGCCAGCAGCGCCAGGGGTAGTGATGAAAAACTGTTTTTT,CASSARGSDEKLFF
TRBJ2-1,TRBV28,TRBD2,NA,TGTGCCAGCAGTTTCTTTACTAGCGGGTTTGAGCAGTTCTTC,CASSFFTSGFEQFF
TRBJ2-5,TRBV27,NA,NA,TGTGCCAGCAGCCACCTCACAGGGAACCAAGAGACCCAGTACTTC,CASSHLTGNQETQYF
TRBJ2-2,TRBV7-9,NA,NA,TGTGCCAGCAGCCTCAGAGCGGGTTACACCGGGGAGCTGTTTTTT,CASSLRAGYTGELFF
TRBJ1-1,TRBV29-1,NA,NA,TGCAGCGTCGGACAGCTGAACACTGAAGCTTTCTTT,CSVGQLNTEAFF
TRBJ2-7,TRBV6-5,NA,NA,TGTGCCAGCAGTTACTCGGGCGACGAGCAGTACTTC,CASSYSGDEQYF
TRBJ2-1,TRBV4-3,NA,NA,TGCGCCAGCAGCCCCTCCGTGGGGGGCGGGAGAGTCTTTGACAATGAGCAGTTCTTC,CASSPSVGGGRVFDNEQFF
TRBJ2-3,TRBV7-9,NA,NA,TGTGCCAGCAGCTTACATGGGGCCGCAGATACGCAGTATTTT,CASSLHGAADTQYF
TRBJ1-2,TRBV10-3,TRBD1,NA,TGTGCCATCAGCGGACAGGTGGACCCTAACTATGGCTACACCTTC,CAISGQVDPNYGYTF
TRBJ1-2,TRBV6-1,NA,NA,TGTGCCAGCAGCCGAGGACAAGACCCTAGGGGCTACACCTTC,CASSRGQDPRGYTF
TRBJ1-2,TRBV18,TRBD1,NA,TGTGCCAGCTCACCGGACAGGGTTGCTGGCTACACCTTC,CASSPDRVAGYTF
TRBJ2-1,TRBV4-1,TRBD2,NA,TGCGCCAGCAGCCAAGATCAGCTCGAGCGGGAAGACAATGAGCAGTTCTTC,CASSQDQLEREDNEQFF
TRBJ2-1,TRBV27,TRBD2,NA,TGTGCCAGCAGTTTAAGAGGACTAGCGGGAGCGATGGAGCAGTTCTTC,CASSLRGLAGAMEQFF
TRBJ2-5,TRBV27,NA,NA,TGTGCCAGCAGGGAGAGAGGAGAGACCCAGTACTTC,CASRERGETQYF
TRBJ2-7,TRBV6-5,TRBD1,NA,TGTGCCAGCAGTTCTCTCGGGACAGTACCCTACGAGCAGTACTTC,CASSSLGTVPYEQYF
TRBJ2-1,TRBV14,NA,NA,TGTGCCAGCAGCCAAAACGTTGGGAGGCCCTTAAACAATGAGCAGTTCTTC,CASSQNVGRPLNNEQFF
TRBJ1-3,TRBV7-9,NA,NA,TGTGCCAGCAACGACCCAGGGTTAACTGGAAACACCATATATTTT,CASNDPGLTGNTIYF
TRBJ1-2,TRBV30,NA,NA,TGTGCCTACCAGGAACCCTATGGCTACACCTTC,CAYQEPYGYTF
TRBJ2-1,TRBV27,TRBD1,NA,TGTGCCAGCAGCCCCACGGGACAGGGATCCTACAATGAGCAGTTCTTC,CASSPTGQGSYNEQFF
TRBJ2-2,TRBV19,NA,NA,TGTGCCAGCCTACGGACAGACTTCACCGGGGAGCTGTTTTTT,CASLRTDFTGELFF
TRBJ2-1,TRBV11-3,TRBD2,NA,TGTGCCAGCAGCTTGGAAGCGGGAGAATCTGACTTCTACAATGAGCAGTTCTTC,CASSLEAGESDFYNEQFF
TRBJ1-5,TRBV6-5,TRBD1,once,TGTGCCAGCAGCCCCGCCAGGGGGCATCAGCCCCAGCATTTT,CASSPARGHQPQHF
TRBJ1-2,TRBV28,NA,NA,TGTGCCAGCAGTTTATTGGGCTTAAACTATGGCTACACCTTC,CASSLLGLNYGYTF
TRBJ2-1,TRBV18,TRBD1,NA,TGTGCCAGCTCACCACCGGGACAGGGGCCCAACAATGAGCAGTTCTTC,CASSPPGQGPNNEQFF
TRBJ2-3,TRBV19,NA,NA,TGTGCCAGTAGTATTAGGACTAATCGGGGCACAGATACGCAGTATTTT,CASSIRTNRGTDTQYF
TRBJ1-3,TRBV27,NA,NA,TGTGCCAGCAGTTTACAGGGATCTGGAAACACCATATATTTT,CASSLQGSGNTIYF
TRBJ1-5,TRBV2,NA,NA,TGTGCCAGCAGCCCGGGGGGGCGTCAGCCCCAGCATTTT,CASSPGGRQPQHF
TRBJ2-1,TRBV30,TRBD2,once,TGTGCCTGGAGGGGACGATCGGGGAGGGGTTACAATGAGCAGTTCTTC,CAWRGRSGRGYNEQFF
TRBJ2-5,TRBV5-6,NA,NA,TGTGCCAGCAGCTTCTTAGGAGCCTTTCAGGAGACCCAGTACTTC,CASSFLGAFQETQYF
TRBJ1-5,TRBV6-5,TRBD1,NA,TGTGCCAGCAGGCCCGGGACAGGTAATCAGCCCCAGCATTTT,CASRPGTGNQPQHF
TRBJ2-7,TRBV2,TRBD1,NA,TGTGCCAGCAGATCAGGGGGCGGGTACGAGCAGTACTTC,CASRSGGGYEQYF
TRBJ1-3,TRBV5-1,TRBD1,NA,TGCGCCAGCAGCTTTGTACAGGGGGCAACTGGAAACACCATATATTTT,CASSFVQGATGNTIYF